This TCR beta chain was found in a study of blood T cell repertoires in COVID-19. Study details: The origin of the acute and convalescent COVID-19 samples was the United States, Italy and Spain. From T cells, B-cell-depleted T cells, or PBMCs came the material, which was cDNA or gDNA.

In the authors' methods: Reference gene primers were amplified, and this amplification served to estimate nucleated cell counts. The assay was immunoSEQ multiplex PCR, and TCRdb's table has in-frame clones only and misses some. V and J calls and clone size are copied from that table; D and trimming were computed from the DNA. The sample consists of approximately 350,000 clones, around 90% of them appearing once. What was sequenced was peripheral blood. This receptor was taken from a man aged 40-49 years with acute or convalescent COVID-19.

CDR3 loop: CASSLTPGMADTQYF. The CDR3 DNA follows: TGCGCCAGCAGCCTGACTCCTGGAATGGCAGATACGCAGTATTTT. The chain links TRBV5-1 to TRBJ2-3; D is unresolved. The CDR3 sequence is 15 residues long. Germline V gives CDR1 SGHRS, CDR2 YFSETQ. V shed 4 bases and J shed 4 bases, with 16 bases lying between them.